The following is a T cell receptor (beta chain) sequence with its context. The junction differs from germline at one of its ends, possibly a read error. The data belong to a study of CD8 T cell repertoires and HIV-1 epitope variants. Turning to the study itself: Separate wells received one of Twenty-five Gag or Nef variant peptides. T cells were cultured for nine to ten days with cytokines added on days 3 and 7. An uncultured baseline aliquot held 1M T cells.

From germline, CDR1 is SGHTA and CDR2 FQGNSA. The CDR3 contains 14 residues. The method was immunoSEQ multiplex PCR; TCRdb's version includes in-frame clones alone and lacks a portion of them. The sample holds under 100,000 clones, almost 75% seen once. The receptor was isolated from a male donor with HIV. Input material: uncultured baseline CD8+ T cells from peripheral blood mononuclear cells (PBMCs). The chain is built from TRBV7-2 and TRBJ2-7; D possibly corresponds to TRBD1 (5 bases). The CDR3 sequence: CASSSQGSSFEQYF. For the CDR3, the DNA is TGTGCCAGCAGCTCGCAGGGATCGTCCTTCGAGCAGTACTTC.